This TCR beta chain was identified in a study of T cells in Graves' hyperthyroidism and ophthalmopathy. Notes on the study in general: Onset of ophthalmopathy came a median roughly 6.4 months after the model predicted it. The blood repertoire included most of the expanded thyroid clonotypes above 0.001.

The table lists this clonotype with many counts. Its specificity is not known. Germline V gene lookup returns CDR1 MNHNS and CDR2 SASEGT. The CDR3 runs 14 residues. J gave up 3 bases and V 6 bases, and 3 bases lay outside the gene matches. RNA transcripts provided the source from which TCR beta CDR3 regions were amplified. With the HTBI primer set, the TCR CDR3 went through a first round of RT-PCR. TCRdb re-analysed the multiplex PCR reads in MiXCR, keeping a single row per CDR3 protein. The sample has under 300,000 distinct CDR3 sequences, roughly 15% seen once. The V call is TRBV6-1, the J call TRBJ2-7; TRBD2 agrees at 12 bases. Sequenced input: blood. This sequence originates from a woman in her thirties or forties with Graves' hyperthyroidism. CDR3 sequence reads: CASRTSGGLYEQYF. The DNA of the CDR3 is TGTGCCAGCAGGACTAGCGGGGGACTCTACGAGCAGTACTTC.